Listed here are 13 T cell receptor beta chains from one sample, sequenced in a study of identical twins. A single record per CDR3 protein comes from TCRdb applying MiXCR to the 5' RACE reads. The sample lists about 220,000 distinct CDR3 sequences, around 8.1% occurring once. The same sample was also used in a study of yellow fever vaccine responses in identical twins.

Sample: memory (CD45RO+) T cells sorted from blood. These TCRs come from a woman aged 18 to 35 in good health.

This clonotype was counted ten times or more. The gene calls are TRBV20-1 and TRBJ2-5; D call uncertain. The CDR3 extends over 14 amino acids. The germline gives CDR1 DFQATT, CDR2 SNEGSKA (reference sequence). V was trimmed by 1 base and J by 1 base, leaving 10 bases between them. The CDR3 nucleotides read TGCAGTGCTAGAGTCCCTGGCGGCCAAGAGACCCAGTACTTC. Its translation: CSARVPGGQETQYF.

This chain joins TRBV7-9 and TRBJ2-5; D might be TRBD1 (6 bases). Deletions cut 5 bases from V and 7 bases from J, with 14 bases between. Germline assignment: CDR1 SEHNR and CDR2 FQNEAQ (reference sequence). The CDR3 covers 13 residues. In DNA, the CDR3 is TGTGCCAGCAGCCCTCCAGGGGTTGGGACCCAGTACTTC. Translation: CASSPPGVGTQYF. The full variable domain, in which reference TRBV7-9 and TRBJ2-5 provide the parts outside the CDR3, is DTGVSQNPRHKITKRGQNVTFRCDPISEHNRLYWYRQTLGQGPEFLTYFQNEAQLEKSRLLSDRFSAERPKGSFSTLEIQRTEQGDSAMYLCASSPPGVGTQYFGPGTRLLVL.

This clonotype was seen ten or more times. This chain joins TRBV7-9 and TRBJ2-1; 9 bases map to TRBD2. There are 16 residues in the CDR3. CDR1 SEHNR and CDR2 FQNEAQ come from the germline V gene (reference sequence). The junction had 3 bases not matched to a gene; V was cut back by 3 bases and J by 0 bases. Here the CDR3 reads CASSFPRGGSYNEQFF. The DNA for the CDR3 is TGTGCCAGCAGCTTCCCGCGGGGGGGCTCCTACAATGAGCAGTTCTTC.

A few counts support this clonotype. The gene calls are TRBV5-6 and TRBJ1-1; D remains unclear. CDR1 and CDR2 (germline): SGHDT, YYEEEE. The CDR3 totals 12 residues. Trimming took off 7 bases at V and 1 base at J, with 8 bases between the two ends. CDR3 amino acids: CASGERNTEAFF. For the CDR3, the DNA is TGTGCCAGCGGCGAGAGGAACACTGAAGCTTTCTTT.

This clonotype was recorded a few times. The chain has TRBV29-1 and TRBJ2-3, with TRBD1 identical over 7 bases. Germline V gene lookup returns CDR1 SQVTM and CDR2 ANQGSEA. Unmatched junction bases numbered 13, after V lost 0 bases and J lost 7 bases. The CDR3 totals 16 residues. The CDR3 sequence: CSVEDPGRGPFYTQYF. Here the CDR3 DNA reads TGCAGCGTTGAAGATCCGGGTAGGGGGCCCTTTTATACGCAGTATTTT.

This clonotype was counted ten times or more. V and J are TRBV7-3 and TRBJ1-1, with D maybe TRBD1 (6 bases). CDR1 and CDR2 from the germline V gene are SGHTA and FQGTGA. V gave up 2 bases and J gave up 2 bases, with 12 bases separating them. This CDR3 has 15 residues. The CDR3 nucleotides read TGTGCCAGCAGCTTACTAGGGGGGGGAAACACTGAAGCTTTCTTT. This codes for CASSLLGGGNTEAFF.

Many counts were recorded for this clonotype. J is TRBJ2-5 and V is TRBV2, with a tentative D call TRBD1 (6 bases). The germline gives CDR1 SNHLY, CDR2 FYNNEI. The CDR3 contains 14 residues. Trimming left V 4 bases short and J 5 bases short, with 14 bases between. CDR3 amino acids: CASSGPTGSETQYF. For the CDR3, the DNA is TGTGCCAGCAGTGGACCGACAGGTTCCGAGACCCAGTACTTC.

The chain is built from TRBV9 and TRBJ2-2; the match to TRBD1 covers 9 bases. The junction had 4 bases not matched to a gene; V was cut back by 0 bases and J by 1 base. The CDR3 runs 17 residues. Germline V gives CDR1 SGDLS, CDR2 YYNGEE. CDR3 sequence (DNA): TGTGCCAGCAGCGTAGGTCCGGGACAGGGGAACACCGGGGAGCTGTTTTTT. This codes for CASSVGPGQGNTGELFF.

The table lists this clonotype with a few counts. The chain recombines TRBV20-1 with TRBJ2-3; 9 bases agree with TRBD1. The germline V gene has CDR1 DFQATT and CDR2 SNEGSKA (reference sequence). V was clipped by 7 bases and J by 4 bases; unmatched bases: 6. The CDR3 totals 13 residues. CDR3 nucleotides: TGCAGTGGTGACAGGGGGAGAGCAGATACGCAGTATTTT. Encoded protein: CSGDRGRADTQYF.

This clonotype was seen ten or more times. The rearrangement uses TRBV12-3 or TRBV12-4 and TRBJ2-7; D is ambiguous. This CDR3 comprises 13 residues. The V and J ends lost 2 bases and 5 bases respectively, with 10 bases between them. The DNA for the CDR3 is TGTGCCAGCAGTTTAACAGAAAGGAACGAGCAGTACTTC. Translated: CASSLTERNEQYF.

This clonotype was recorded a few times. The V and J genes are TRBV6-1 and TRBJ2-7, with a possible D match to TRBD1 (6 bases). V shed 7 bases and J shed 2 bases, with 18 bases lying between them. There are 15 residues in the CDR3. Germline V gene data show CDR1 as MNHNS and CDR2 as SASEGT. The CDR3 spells CASKRDRDTTYEQYF. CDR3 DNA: TGTGCCAGCAAGAGGGACCGGGACACCACCTACGAGCAGTACTTC.

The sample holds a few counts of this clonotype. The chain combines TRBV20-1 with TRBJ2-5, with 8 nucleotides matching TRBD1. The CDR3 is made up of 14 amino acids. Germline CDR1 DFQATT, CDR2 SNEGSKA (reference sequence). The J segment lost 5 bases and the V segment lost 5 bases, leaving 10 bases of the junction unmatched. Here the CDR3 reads CSALGTGGRETQYF. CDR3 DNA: TGCAGTGCTTTAGGGACAGGTGGCAGGGAGACCCAGTACTTC.

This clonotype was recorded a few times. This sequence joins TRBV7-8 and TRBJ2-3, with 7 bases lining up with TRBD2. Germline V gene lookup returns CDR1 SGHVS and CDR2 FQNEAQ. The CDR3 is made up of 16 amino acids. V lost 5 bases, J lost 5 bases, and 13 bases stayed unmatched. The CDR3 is CASSGRANRPGDTQYF. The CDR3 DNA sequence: TGTGCCAGCAGCGGGAGGGCTAACCGACCGGGAGATACGCAGTATTTT.